This T cell receptor beta chain was documented in a study of beta chain features in type 1 diabetes. The study, taken as a whole, reports: The study found that naive, central memory and Treg TCRB repertoires appeared more similar in patients than in healthy donors. Any HLA effect on TCRB rearrangement was left unresolved by small sub-analyses.

Concerning this clone: The antigen remains unidentified.

V shed 4 bases, J shed 4 bases, and the junction held 11 bases outside the gene matches. This CDR3 comprises 16 residues. Germline CDR1 and CDR2: SGDLS and YYNGEE. Reverse transcribing all isolated RNA meant expressed TCRB transcripts were sequenced. Method: immunoSEQ multiplex PCR; TCRdb's copy keeps in-frame clones and lacks some. This table holds about 320,000 clones, around 13% found once. This TCR was sampled from a man between 25 and 39 years old in good health. V usage is TRBV9 and J usage is TRBJ2-1, with 7 bases lining up with TRBD2. Sequencing was done on a sample of central memory CD4+ T cells from blood. Here the CDR3 reads CASSPLRASGYNEQFF. The DNA for the CDR3 is TGTGCCAGCAGCCCCCTCAGGGCTAGCGGTTACAATGAGCAGTTCTTC.